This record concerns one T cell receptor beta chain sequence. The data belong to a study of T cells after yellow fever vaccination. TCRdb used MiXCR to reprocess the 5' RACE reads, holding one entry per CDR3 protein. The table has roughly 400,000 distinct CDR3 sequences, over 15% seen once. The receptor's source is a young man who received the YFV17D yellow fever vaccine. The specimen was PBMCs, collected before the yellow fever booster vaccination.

CDR3 DNA sequence: TGTGCCAGCAGCCCCGGGACAGGACAGGGTTGGTACAATGAGCAGTTCTTC. It encodes CASSPGTGQGWYNEQFF. This sequence joins TRBV12-3 or TRBV12-4 and TRBJ2-1; TRBD1 agrees at 8 bases. The CDR3 runs 17 residues. J gave up 4 bases and V 6 bases, and 14 bases lay outside the gene matches.